Sequencing of this TCR beta chain was carried out in a study of T-cell reconstitution after alpha-beta-depleted transplantation in children. This sample's TCRbeta library carried unique molecular identifier barcodes. TCRdb reanalysed the PCR reads using MiXCR and keeps one entry per CDR3 protein. The sample includes more than 400,000 distinct CDR3 sequences, roughly 11% of them seen just once. V shed 2 bases and J 5 bases; nucleotides not matched to a gene: 9. This CDR3 has 16 residues. Per the germline V gene, CDR1 is KGHSH and CDR2 is LQKENI. In its sample, this clonotype was seen a few times. The antigen is unknown. Regarding the study as a whole: Surviving recipient T cells and intrathymic progenitors accounted for some patients' high TCRbeta diversity at day 60. Diversity and T-cell counts at one year after transplant derived mostly from new T cells. There were reportedly several hundred expanded graft clones from which alpha-beta T cells came about two months after transplant.

The material was PBMCs, mostly from graft donor cells, obtained 180 days after TCRalphabeta/CD19-depleted stem cell transplant. The V gene is TRBV18, the J gene TRBJ2-5; 9 bases agree with TRBD1. This TCR derives from a female patient between 2 and 15 years old who had a stem cell transplant for aplastic anemia, so the T cells may come from the graft donor. The chain's CDR3 is CASSPGVQGATETQYF. CDR3 in DNA: TGTGCCAGCTCACCAGGGGTACAGGGGGCTACGGAGACCCAGTACTTC. Full variable domain (missing parts from reference TRBV18 and TRBJ2-5): NAGVMQNPRHLVRRRGQEARLRCSPMKGHSHVYWYRQLPEEGLKFMVYLQKENIIDESGMPKERFSAEFPKEGPSILRIQQVVRGDSAAYFCASSPGVQGATETQYFGPGTRLLVL.